These T cell receptor beta chains were read from a single sample in a study of early T cells in non-severe SARS-CoV-2 infection. In TCRdb, the 5' RACE reads were re-called with MiXCR into one record per CDR3 protein. Of about 71,000 distinct CDR3 sequences in the sample, more than 12% were seen once. The specimen comprised whole blood, sampled at baseline. The receptors were sampled from an adult who was a healthcare worker with PCR-confirmed SARS-CoV-2 infection or an uninfected control (not recorded which). Each CDR3 is given with its conserved first and last residue. D genes are given only for firm matches. The size entry is marked missing in some rows and otherwise reads once, few, many or a size class.

D gene: NA; V gene: TRBV11-2; J gene: TRBJ2-7; clone size: NA; CDR3 DNA: TGTGCCAGCAGCTCCTACTCAGGCTACGAGCAGTACTTC; CDR3 protein: CASSSYSGYEQYF
D gene: TRBD2; V gene: TRBV7-2; J gene: TRBJ2-3; clone size: many; CDR3 DNA: TGTGCCAGCAGCGTACAAGCGGGAGTGACAGATACGCAGTATTTT; CDR3 protein: CASSVQAGVTDTQYF
D gene: NA; V gene: TRBV28; J gene: TRBJ1-1; clone size: NA; CDR3 DNA: TGTGCCAGCAGTGTTGGGGGGTTGAACACTGAAGCTTTCTTT; CDR3 protein: CASSVGGLNTEAFF
D gene: NA; V gene: TRBV7-2; J gene: TRBJ2-1; clone size: many; CDR3 DNA: TGTGCCAGCAGCTTAGAGATAAGGGATCCCTACAATGAGCAGTTCTTC; CDR3 protein: CASSLEIRDPYNEQFF
D gene: NA; V gene: TRBV5-4; J gene: TRBJ2-7; clone size: NA; CDR3 DNA: TGTGCCAGCAGCTCCCTCCCGACAGGAGCCTACGAGCAGTACTTC; CDR3 protein: CASSSLPTGAYEQYF
D gene: NA; V gene: TRBV5-1; J gene: TRBJ1-1; clone size: few; CDR3 DNA: TGCGCCAGCAGCTTGGGACAGGTTACAGGGAACACTGAAGCTTTCTTT; CDR3 protein: CASSLGQVTGNTEAFF
D gene: NA; V gene: TRBV4-1; J gene: TRBJ2-1; clone size: many; CDR3 DNA: TGCGCCAGCAGCCAAGCCGGGGGACTCGACAATGAGCAGTTCTTC; CDR3 protein: CASSQAGGLDNEQFF
D gene: NA; V gene: TRBV4-1; J gene: TRBJ2-5; clone size: few; CDR3 DNA: TGCGCCAGCAGCCAGGCGAGAATGGAGACCCAGTACTTC; CDR3 protein: CASSQARMETQYF
D gene: NA; V gene: TRBV6-1; J gene: TRBJ1-4; clone size: many; CDR3 DNA: TGTGCCAGCAGAGGGGGACACGAGGATGAAAAACTGTTTTTT; CDR3 protein: CASRGGHEDEKLFF
D gene: NA; V gene: TRBV27; J gene: TRBJ1-5; clone size: NA; CDR3 DNA: TGTGCCAGCTCACTCGAAGGTTTCGGGAGCAATCAGCCCCAGCATTTT; CDR3 protein: CASSLEGFGSNQPQHF
D gene: NA; V gene: TRBV20-1; J gene: TRBJ1-1; clone size: few; CDR3 DNA: TGCAGTCGGAGAAGAGTGAACACTGAAGCTTTCTTT; CDR3 protein: CSRRRVNTEAFF
D gene: NA; V gene: TRBV7-3; J gene: TRBJ2-5; clone size: NA; CDR3 DNA: TGTGCCAGCAGCCGCACGGGGGCAGGGGAGACCCAGTACTTC; CDR3 protein: CASSRTGAGETQYF
D gene: TRBD2; V gene: TRBV18; J gene: TRBJ2-1; clone size: many; CDR3 DNA: TGTGCCAGCTCACCACCGAGGCGGGAGTGGAATGAGCAGTTCTTC; CDR3 protein: CASSPPRREWNEQFF
D gene: NA; V gene: TRBV15; J gene: TRBJ2-6; clone size: few; CDR3 DNA: TGTGCCACCAGCGGAGACAGGCCGGGCTCTGGGGCCAACGTCCTGACTTTC; CDR3 protein: CATSGDRPGSGANVLTF
D gene: TRBD2; V gene: TRBV28; J gene: TRBJ2-6; clone size: many; CDR3 DNA: TGTGCCAGCAGTTCGGGAGGGGCTGGGGCCAACGTCCTGACTTTC; CDR3 protein: CASSSGGAGANVLTF
D gene: NA; V gene: TRBV24-1; J gene: TRBJ2-3; clone size: few; CDR3 DNA: TGTGCCCCCCAGAGGGAGGCAGATACGCAGTATTTT; CDR3 protein: CAPQREADTQYF